A single sample is the source of the 5 T cell receptor beta chains below, sequenced in a study of T-cell memory formation after mild COVID-19. TCRdb re-called the 5' RACE reads through MiXCR, storing one row per CDR3 protein. Altogether 270,000 or so distinct CDR3 sequences are present, over 15% being singletons, with the ten largest covering around 21%. Material for sequencing was PBMCs or a T cell subset sorted from them (not recorded which). All receptors come from a man between 18 and 35 years old who had mild COVID-19 (a few samples of this study predate the infection). Cell type and time point are not known.

This clonotype was counted only a few times. This chain links TRBV7-9 with TRBJ2-5, with TRBD1 identical over 12 bases. CDR1 is SEHNR and CDR2 is FQNEAQ in the germline V gene (reference sequence). This CDR3 region has 15 residues. V gave up 5 bases and J gave up 6 bases; unmatched junction bases: 7. The CDR3 bases are TGTGCCAGCAGCCCCACGGGACAGGGGGCCAAGACCCAGTACTTC. It codes for CASSPTGQGAKTQYF.

This clonotype showed up just a few times. This chain connects TRBV5-1 to TRBJ1-5; D unclear. Germline CDR1 is SGHRS and CDR2 is YFSETQ. The CDR3 covers 15 residues. Trimming stripped 0 bases from V and 4 bases from J, with 11 bases between. The CDR3 is CASSLGERPNQPQHF. The CDR3 DNA follows: TGCGCCAGCAGCTTGGGTGAGAGGCCAAATCAGCCCCAGCATTTT.

The sample holds a few counts of this clonotype. V usage is TRBV29-1 and J usage is TRBJ2-7; unclear D gene. Looked up from germline, CDR1 is SQVTM and CDR2 is ANQGSEA. This CDR3 has 13 amino acids. V dropped 4 bases and J dropped 0 bases, with 10 bases sitting between them. The CDR3 DNA reads as TGCAGCGTTGTTATCGGTAACTCCTACGAGCAGTACGTC. Translating it yields CSVVIGNSYEQYV.

The chain carries TRBV12-3 or TRBV12-4 and TRBJ1-6; TRBD1 might be the D (5 bases). V was pared by 5 bases and J by 7 bases, with 21 bases between. The CDR3 is made up of 17 amino acids. The CDR3 loop reads CASSPRPGQGRNSPLHF. The CDR3 nucleotides read TGTGCCAGCAGTCCCCGGCCAGGGCAGGGTAGGAATTCACCCCTCCACTTT.

The table lists this clonotype with a few counts. The V call is TRBV12-3 or TRBV12-4, the J call TRBJ2-5; D not certain. The V and J ends lost 8 bases and 2 bases respectively, with 12 bases between them. CDR3 length equals 13 residues. The CDR3 loop reads CASGRGAQETQYF. CDR3 DNA: TGTGCCAGCGGGCGAGGAGCTCAAGAGACCCAGTACTTC.